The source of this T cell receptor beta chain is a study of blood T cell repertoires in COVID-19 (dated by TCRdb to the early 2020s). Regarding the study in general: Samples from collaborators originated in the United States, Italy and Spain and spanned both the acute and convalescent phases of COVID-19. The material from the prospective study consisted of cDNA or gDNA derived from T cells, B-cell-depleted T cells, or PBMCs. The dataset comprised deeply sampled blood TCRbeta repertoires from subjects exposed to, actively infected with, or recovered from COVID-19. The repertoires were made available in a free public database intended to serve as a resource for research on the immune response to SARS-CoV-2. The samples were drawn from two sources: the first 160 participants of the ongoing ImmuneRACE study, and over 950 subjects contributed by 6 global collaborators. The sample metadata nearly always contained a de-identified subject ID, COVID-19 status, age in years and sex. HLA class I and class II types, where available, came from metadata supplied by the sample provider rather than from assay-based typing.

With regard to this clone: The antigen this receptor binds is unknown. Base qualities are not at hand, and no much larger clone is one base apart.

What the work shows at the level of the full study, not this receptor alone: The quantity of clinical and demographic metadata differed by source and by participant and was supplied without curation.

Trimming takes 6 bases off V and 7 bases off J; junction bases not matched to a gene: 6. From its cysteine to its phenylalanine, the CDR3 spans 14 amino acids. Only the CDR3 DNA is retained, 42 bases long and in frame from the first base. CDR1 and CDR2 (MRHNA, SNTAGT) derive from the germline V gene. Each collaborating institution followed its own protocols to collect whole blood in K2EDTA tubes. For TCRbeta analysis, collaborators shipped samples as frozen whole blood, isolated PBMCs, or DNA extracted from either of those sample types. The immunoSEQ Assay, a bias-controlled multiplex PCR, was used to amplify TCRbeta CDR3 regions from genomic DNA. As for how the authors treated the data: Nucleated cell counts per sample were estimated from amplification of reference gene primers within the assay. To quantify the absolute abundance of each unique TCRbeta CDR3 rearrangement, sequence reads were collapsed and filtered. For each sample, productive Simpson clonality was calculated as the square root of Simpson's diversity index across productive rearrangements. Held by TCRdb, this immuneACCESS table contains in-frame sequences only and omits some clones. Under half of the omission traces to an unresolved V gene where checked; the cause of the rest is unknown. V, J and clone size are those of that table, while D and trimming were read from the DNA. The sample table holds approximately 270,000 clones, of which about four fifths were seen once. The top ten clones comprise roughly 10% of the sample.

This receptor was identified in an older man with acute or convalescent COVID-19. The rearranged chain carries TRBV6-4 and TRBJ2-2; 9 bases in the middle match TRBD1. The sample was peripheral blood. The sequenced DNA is TGTGCCAGCAGAGCCGGGACAGGGAACGGGGAGCTGTTTTTT. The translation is CASRAGTGNGELFF.